Sequencing of this T cell receptor beta chain was carried out in a study of control samples from healthy donors and cancer patients. TCRdb keeps only in-frame clones here, not all; method: immunoSEQ multiplex PCR. This sample has 69,000 or so clones, with about 94% found just once. Trimming removed 4 bases from V and 5 bases from J, with 11 bases in between. CDR3 size: 12 residues. Germline assignment: CDR1 GTSNPN and CDR2 SVGIG (reference sequence). Sequenced sample: blood. This clonotype originated in a woman aged 25-40 years in good health. The V and J genes are TRBV30 and TRBJ2-5; D is unclear. CDR3 coding DNA: TGTGCCTGGACAGCTGGGGTGGAGACCCAGTACTTC. Translated, it gives CAWTAGVETQYF.